This entry describes one TCR beta chain. One end of the junction varies from germline; a read error may be responsible. RNA was extracted from bulk tissue without any cell sorting. The source of the sample is a study of tumor and adjacent non-tumor tissue in lung cancer. In the study overall: The cohort had roughly 12 adenocarcinoma, 2 squamous cell and 1 small cell patients.

The library came from three nested PCR rounds adapted from ARM-PCR protocols. Using its own MiXCR run on the multiplex PCR reads, TCRdb lists one record per CDR3 protein. Among about 81,000 distinct CDR3 sequences listed, roughly 72% were seen once. Germline CDR1 and CDR2: SQVTM and ANQGSEA. The CDR3 is made up of 15 amino acids. The sequence was obtained from a middle-aged woman with non-small cell lung cancer. V usage is TRBV29-1 and J usage is TRBJ2-1; 11 nucleotides agree with TRBD2. Sequences were obtained from lung tumor tissue. The CDR3 bases are TGCAGCGTTCACGTCAGTAGCGGGGGGGGCAATAAGCAGTTCTTC. Translation gives CSVHVSSGGGNKQFF.